This T cell receptor (beta chain) was retrieved from a study of blood T cell repertoires in COVID-19. About the research overall: Sites in the United States, Italy and Spain provided acute and convalescent COVID-19 samples. Sources were T cells, B-cell-depleted T cells, or PBMCs; the material itself was cDNA or gDNA.

This clone was observed once. In the original processing: Amplification of reference gene primers provided the estimated nucleated cell counts. Only in-frame clones appear in the TCRdb table, and some are missing; sequencing was by immunoSEQ multiplex PCR. V, J and clone size are taken as reported in that table, and D and trimming were inferred from the DNA itself. This sample has some 250,000 clones; 70% to 90% occur once, and the top ten carry approximately 6.8%. Unmatched junction bases numbered 8, after V lost 5 bases and J lost 8 bases. CDR1 SGHRS and CDR2 YFSETQ come from the germline V gene. The CDR3 totals 14 residues.

The source is an older woman with active or convalescent COVID-19. The material sequenced was peripheral blood. The genes are TRBV5-1 and TRBJ1-5; 9 nucleotides line up with TRBD1. The CDR3 spells CASSFGTGREPQHF. DNA of the CDR3: TGCGCCAGCAGTTTTGGGACAGGGAGAGAGCCCCAGCATTTT.